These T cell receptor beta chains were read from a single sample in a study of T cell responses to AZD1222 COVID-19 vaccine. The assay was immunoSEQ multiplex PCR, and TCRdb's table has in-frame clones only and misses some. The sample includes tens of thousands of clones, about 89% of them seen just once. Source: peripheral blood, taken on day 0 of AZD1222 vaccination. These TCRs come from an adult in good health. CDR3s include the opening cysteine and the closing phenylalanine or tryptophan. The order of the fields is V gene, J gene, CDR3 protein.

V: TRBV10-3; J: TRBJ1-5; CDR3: CATGDNDQPQHF
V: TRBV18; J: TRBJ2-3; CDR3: CASSDTSGSTDTQYF
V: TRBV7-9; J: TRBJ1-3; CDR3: CASSPPGATGNTIYF
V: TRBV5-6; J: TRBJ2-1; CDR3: CASSFTQPSRLHYNEQFF
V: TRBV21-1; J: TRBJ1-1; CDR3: CASNLEDSFPHTEAFF
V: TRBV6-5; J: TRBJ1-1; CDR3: CASSYSWAIEAFF
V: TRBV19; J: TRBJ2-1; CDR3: CASSRRSSYNEQFF
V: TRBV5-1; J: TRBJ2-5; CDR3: CASSSGAAGGFQETQYF
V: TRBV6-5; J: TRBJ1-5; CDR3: CASRGPNQPQHF
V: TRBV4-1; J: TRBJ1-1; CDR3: CASSQVWGSNTEAFF
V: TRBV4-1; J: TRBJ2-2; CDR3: CASSRERGPNTGELFF
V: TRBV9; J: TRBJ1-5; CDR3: CASSVGVNQPQHF
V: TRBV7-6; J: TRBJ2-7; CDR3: CASSSPDAERGYEQYF
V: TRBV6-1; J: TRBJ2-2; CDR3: CASSDPPGTSTGELFF
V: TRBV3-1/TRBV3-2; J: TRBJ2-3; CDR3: CASSYYRDTQYF
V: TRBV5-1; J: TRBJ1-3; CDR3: CASSPRLFSSGNTIYF
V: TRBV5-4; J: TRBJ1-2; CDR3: CASSRSGGQGSYGYTF
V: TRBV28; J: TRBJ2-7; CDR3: CASSPGTGVEQYF
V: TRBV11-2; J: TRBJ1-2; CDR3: CASSTGQPAGDYGYTF
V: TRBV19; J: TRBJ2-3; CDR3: CASSMGQSTDTQYF
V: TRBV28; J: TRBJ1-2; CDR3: CASSFSGVGANYGYTF
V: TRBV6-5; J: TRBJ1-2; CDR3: CASRRTGGDYGYTF
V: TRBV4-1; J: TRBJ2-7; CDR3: CASSQETRNSYEQYF